The 20 T cell receptor beta chains presented below share a single source sample, sequenced in a study of OX40 agonist ivuxolimab in advanced cancers. Sequencing used immunoSEQ multiplex PCR; TCRdb keeps in-frame clones, though not all of them. The repertoire consists of 36,000 or so clones, with roughly 80% occurring once and the leading ten covering over 8.5%. The sequencing used CD4+ or CD8+ T cells sorted from blood, collected in a trial of the OX40 agonist ivuxolimab. The receptors derive from an adult with an advanced solid tumor such as melanoma, head and neck, liver or kidney cancer.

This chain links TRBV11-2 with TRBJ2-5; no clear D gene. The germline V gene has CDR1 SGHAT and CDR2 FQNNGV. The V and J ends lost 5 bases and 4 bases respectively, with 11 bases between them. This CDR3 spans 13 amino acids. The CDR3, as DNA: TGTGCCAGCAGCAGGGCTAGGTTAGAGACCCAGTACTTC. Amino acid sequence: CASSRARLETQYF.

V and J are TRBV5-1 and TRBJ2-5; 12 bases map to TRBD2. The germline V gene has CDR1 SGHRS and CDR2 YFSETQ. The V and J ends lost 2 bases and 2 bases, in that order; junction bases with no gene match: 1. CDR3 length: 15 residues. The CDR3 DNA sequence: TGCGCCAGCAGCTTCGGACTAGCGGGGCAAGAGACCCAGTACTTC. It translates to CASSFGLAGQETQYF.

The CDR3 sequence is CASSPRTGTEAFF. In DNA, the CDR3 is TGTGCCAGCAGCCCACGGACAGGCACTGAAGCTTTCTTT. The chain recombines TRBV7-8 with TRBJ1-1, with 7 bases matching TRBD1. J gave up 4 bases and V 5 bases, and 4 bases lay outside the gene matches. The CDR3 length is 13 residues. Germline V CDR1 and CDR2: SGHVS, FQNEAQ.

Regarding this clone: The junction and the germline gene differ at one end; a read error may be behind it. The V gene is TRBV6-6, the J gene TRBJ1-5; D gene ambiguous. Germline assignment: CDR1 MNHNY and CDR2 SVGAGI (reference sequence). This CDR3 has 14 amino acids. The CDR3 protein is CAISEDISNQPQHF. As DNA, the CDR3 is TGTGCCATCAGTGAGGATATCAGCAATCAGCCCCAGCATTTT.

The gene calls are TRBV5-4 and TRBJ2-7; D is unresolved. Germline assignment: CDR1 SGHNT and CDR2 YYREEE (reference sequence). The CDR3 spans 13 residues. The V gene lost 4 bases and the J gene lost 6 bases, with 14 bases spanning the gap. The CDR3 sequence: CASSILGVAEQYF. The CDR3 region has the DNA TGTGCCAGCAGCATCCTTGGGGTCGCCGAGCAGTACTTC.

V usage is TRBV2 and J usage is TRBJ2-3; D not resolved. CDR1 is SNHLY and CDR2 is FYNNEI in the germline V gene. The CDR3 is made up of 14 amino acids. Trimming removed 6 bases at V and 0 bases at J, with 10 bases between. CDR3 sequence reads: CASRADTSTDTQYF. The CDR3 DNA is TGTGCCAGCAGGGCAGACACTAGCACAGATACGCAGTATTTT.

The rearrangement links TRBV7-9 to TRBJ2-7; 8 bases line up with TRBD2. J lost 0 bases, V lost 8 bases, and 6 bases had no gene match. Germline loops: CDR1 SEHNR, CDR2 FQNEAQ (reference sequence). There are 14 residues in the CDR3. The CDR3 bases are TGTGCCAGCTCTCGGGGGGGGATCTCCTACGAGCAGTACTTC. Translated, it gives CASSRGGISYEQYF.

The chain couples TRBV6-5 to TRBJ1-5, with TRBD1 matching 10 bases. The V gene's germline CDR1 is MNHEY and CDR2 SVGAGI. V gave up 7 bases and J gave up 2 bases; unmatched junction bases: 5. This CDR3 spans 15 amino acids. The CDR3 reads CASTPGTGGNQPQHF. DNA for the CDR3: TGTGCCAGCACTCCCGGGACAGGGGGCAATCAGCCCCAGCATTTT.

The J gene is TRBJ1-3, the V gene TRBV9, with TRBD1 identical over 8 bases. The CDR3 is 16 amino acids. From germline, CDR1 is SGDLS and CDR2 YYNGEE. V shed 4 bases and J 0 bases; nucleotides not matched to a gene: 6. CDR3 nucleotide sequence: TGTGCCAGCAGCCCGAGGACAGGGAGCTCTGGAAACACCATATATTTT. Protein: CASSPRTGSSGNTIYF. The variable domain in full, with the rest retrieved from reference TRBV9 and TRBJ1-3, is DSGVTQTPKHLITATGQRVTLRCSPRSGDLSVYWYQQSLDQGLQFLIQYYNGEERAKGNILERFSAQQFPDLHSELNLSSLELGDSALYFCASSPRTGSSGNTIYFGEGSWLTVV.

The V and J genes are TRBV2 and TRBJ1-2, with D perhaps TRBD1 (6 bases). Germline lookup yields CDR1 SNHLY and CDR2 FYNNEI. The CDR3 length is 15 residues. V lost 5 bases and J 2 bases, leaving 15 bases between the germline ends. The CDR3 loop reads CASSFRGAENYGYTF. The CDR3 nucleotides are TGTGCCAGCAGTTTTCGGGGGGCTGAAAACTATGGCTACACCTTC.

This chain connects TRBV4-2 to TRBJ2-2; 11 bases agree with TRBD1. Trimming removed 6 bases from V and 5 bases from J; junction bases left unmatched: 5. From germline, CDR1 is LGHNA and CDR2 YNFKEQ. The CDR3 consists of 15 residues. CDR3: CASRPGQGETGELFF. CDR3 DNA: TGTGCCAGCAGACCGGGACAGGGGGAAACCGGGGAGCTGTTTTTT.

The count of this clone is one. V and J are TRBV6-1 and TRBJ2-3; D is uncertain. V lost 3 bases and J 3 bases, leaving 10 bases between the germline ends. There are 14 residues in the CDR3. Germline values: CDR1 MNHNS, CDR2 SASEGT. CDR3 residues: CASSDSDWTDTQYF. CDR3 DNA: TGTGCCAGCAGTGACTCTGACTGGACAGATACGCAGTATTTT.

The genes are TRBV14 and TRBJ1-1; D might be TRBD1 (6 bases). This CDR3 contains 16 residues. The germline gives CDR1 SGHDN, CDR2 FVKESK. The V end was cut by 4 bases, the J end by 2 bases, with 17 bases between. The CDR3 DNA reads as TGTGCCAGCAGCCCACGGAGGGGGGCCGGTAACACTGAAGCTTTCTTT. Encoded protein: CASSPRRGAGNTEAFF.

V and J are TRBV18 and TRBJ1-6; 8 nucleotides align to TRBD1. This CDR3 is 14 amino acids long. In germline, CDR1 is KGHSH, CDR2 LQKENI. The trim removed 4 bases at V and 8 bases at J, leaving 4 bases unmatched. The CDR3 reads CASSLQDRDSPLHF. CDR3 nucleotide sequence: TGTGCCAGCTCACTTCAGGACAGGGATTCACCCCTCCACTTT.

This rearrangement joins TRBV6-5 to TRBJ2-5; D is perhaps TRBD1 (6 bases). Trimming stripped 1 base from V and 1 base from J, with 13 bases between. This CDR3 contains 16 residues. CDR1 is MNHEY and CDR2 is SVGAGI in the germline V gene. The CDR3 spells CASSYYRLTGQETQYF. DNA of the CDR3: TGTGCCAGCAGTTACTACCGTTTGACAGGCCAAGAGACCCAGTACTTC.

This clone was counted only a few times. The chain is built from TRBV30 and TRBJ2-7; no clear D. Trimming removed 3 bases at V and 0 bases at J, with 12 bases between. Germline loops: CDR1 GTSNPN, CDR2 SVGIG (reference sequence). The CDR3 has 14 residues. CDR3 nucleotide sequence: TGTGCCTGGAGCGTGAGCTCGGGCTCCTACGAGCAGTACTTC. This gives the protein CAWSVSSGSYEQYF.

This clone showed up just a few times. The chain is built from TRBV29-1 and TRBJ1-1, with TRBD1 matching over 7 bases. The V gene end was trimmed by 6 bases and the J gene end by 0 bases; junction bases not matched to a gene: 4. This CDR3 region has 13 residues. Germline CDR1 reads SQVTM; CDR2 reads ANQGSEA. CDR3 amino acids: CSVGGQLNTEAFF. The DNA for the CDR3 is TGCAGCGTCGGGGGACAGCTGAACACTGAAGCTTTCTTT.

The V and J genes are TRBV28 and TRBJ2-7; perhaps TRBD1 as D (7 bases). The CDR3 sequence is 14 residues long. Between the trimmed V and J ends, which lost 3 bases and 3 bases, there was a span of 12 bases. Germline V gene data show CDR1 as MDHEN and CDR2 as SYDVKM. The CDR3 DNA reads TGTGCCAGCAGTTTCAGGGGGGCCCTCTACGAGCAGTACTTC. Residues: CASSFRGALYEQYF.

This chain connects TRBV2 to TRBJ2-5; the match to TRBD1 covers 7 bases. Looked up from germline, CDR1 is SNHLY and CDR2 is FYNNEI. With V trimmed by 1 base and J by 1 base, 3 bases remained unmatched. The length of the CDR3 is 15 residues. The CDR3 is CASSEGTGPQETQYF. CDR3 nucleotide sequence: TGTGCCAGCAGTGAAGGGACAGGTCCCCAAGAGACCCAGTACTTC.

The chain has TRBV6-6 and TRBJ2-1, with unresolved D. Per germline, CDR1 MNHNY and CDR2 SVGAGI (reference sequence). Trimming shortened V by 6 bases and J by 3 bases, and 15 bases separated the two germline ends. The CDR3 has 15 amino acids. CDR3 sequence (DNA): TGTGCCAGCAGCTCCCGGACGGAGCACTACAATGAGCAGTTCTTC. This encodes CASSSRTEHYNEQFF.